These 20 T cell receptor beta chains share one sample of origin, sequenced in a study of blood T cells in healthy people across ages (dated by TCRdb to about 2015). The library came from 5' RACE. The instrument given in TCRdb is Illumina HiSeq 2500. A second PCR of about 7 to 12 cycles was run with a J-beta primer mix and a sample-barcoded 5' primer. The public reads were reprocessed in TCRdb via fastp at Q25 and MiXCR, keeping in-frame beta chains. Every CDR3 protein is listed once, alongside the most common genes and DNA of its rows. For this sample there are approximately 900,000 distinct CDR3 sequences; about 28% appear just once. The top ten hold around 9.6% of the sample. In addition, the sample was reused for a study of T cells of mothers and their children.

The sequencing sample was made of blood. The receptor set was obtained from a woman between 40 and 55 years old in good health.

This clonotype was found a few times. V is TRBV27 and J is TRBJ2-7; 8 bases map to TRBD1. Germline trimming cut 5 bases from V and 6 bases from J; bases unmatched to any gene: 9. The CDR3 is 14 amino acids. The germline V gene encodes CDR1 MNHEY and CDR2 SMNVEV (reference sequence). The chain's CDR3 is CASSPAGGLGEQYF. CDR3 DNA: TGTGCCAGCAGTCCAGCAGGGGGCCTGGGCGAGCAGTACTTC.

The V call is TRBV5-1, the J call TRBJ2-3; D is unresolved. Germline V gene sequence: CDR1 SGHRS, CDR2 YFSETQ. The CDR3 has 15 amino acids. Deletions cut 0 bases from V and 4 bases from J, with 12 bases between. The CDR3 loop reads CASSLAGKSADTQYF. The CDR3 DNA reads TGCGCCAGCAGCTTGGCGGGTAAGAGCGCAGATACGCAGTATTTT.

This clonotype came up a few times. It may be a read error: a sequence one base away is much more abundant. The chain has TRBV4-2 and TRBJ2-7; 8 bases are a match to TRBD1. Per the germline V gene, CDR1 is LGHNA and CDR2 is YNFKEQ. The CDR3 extends over 14 amino acids. The CDR3 is CASSSGQGWNERYF. CDR3 DNA sequence: TGTGCCAGCAGCAGCGGACAGGGCTGGAACGAGCGGTACTTC.

This chain links TRBV7-2 with TRBJ2-1; tentatively, D is TRBD1 or TRBD2 (6 bases each). V was cut by 2 bases and J by 8 bases, with 22 bases left in between. The CDR3 is 17 residues long. Germline V lookup: CDR1 SGHTA, CDR2 FQGNSA. CDR3 protein: CASSLMAPGGGADEQFF. The DNA for the CDR3 is TGTGCCAGCAGCTTAATGGCCCCTGGAGGGGGAGCGGATGAGCAGTTCTTC.

The chain has TRBV18 and TRBJ2-1; D gene uncertain. There are 17 residues in the CDR3. Germline values: CDR1 KGHSH, CDR2 LQKENI. V was clipped by 6 bases and J by 0 bases, with 18 bases between them. CDR3 in amino acids: CASSLSSGKTSYNEQFF. Written as DNA, the CDR3 is TGTGCCAGCTCTCTATCGTCCGGCAAGACCTCCTACAATGAGCAGTTCTTC.

This clonotype was picked up a small number of times. The V gene is TRBV5-1, the J gene TRBJ1-5; 7 bases fit TRBD1. The CDR3 covers 16 residues. Per germline, CDR1 SGHRS and CDR2 YFSETQ. V shed 4 bases, J shed 7 bases, and the junction held 14 bases outside the gene matches. This CDR3 is CASSPGAQQGRQPQHF. The CDR3 DNA reads TGCGCCAGCAGCCCCGGGGCCCAACAGGGGCGGCAGCCCCAGCATTTT.

This clonotype was detected only once. The V call is TRBV9, the J call TRBJ2-2, with 11 bases lining up with TRBD2. The CDR3 is made up of 15 amino acids. V lost 3 bases, J lost 5 bases, and 3 bases stayed unmatched. Germline CDR1 reads SGDLS; CDR2 reads YYNGEE. CDR3 nucleotides: TGTGCCAGCAGCGACCCTAGCGGGGGGACCGGGGAGCTGTTTTTT. This translates into CASSDPSGGTGELFF.

This clonotype was seen many times. The chain combines TRBV6-6 with TRBJ2-5; perhaps TRBD2 as D (6 bases). V shed 7 bases and J shed 2 bases, with 14 bases lying between them. Germline CDR1 reads MNHNY; CDR2 reads SVGAGI (reference sequence). This CDR3 contains 14 residues. The CDR3 DNA follows: TGTGCCAGCAAGGCCGGAGGGTCTCAAGAGACCCAGTACTTC. Translated: CASKAGGSQETQYF.

The table lists this clonotype with many counts. CDR3 DNA sequence: TGCGCCAGCAGCCAAGATCTAGGGGAGGGGTTAGGATATGGCTACACCTTC. Translation gives CASSQDLGEGLGYGYTF. This chain connects TRBV4-1 to TRBJ1-2; weak D call: TRBD1 (5 bases). The length of the CDR3 is 17 residues. V was cut by 0 bases and J by 5 bases, with 19 bases left in between. Germline CDR1 reads MGHRA; CDR2 reads YSYEKL.

This chain links TRBV19 with TRBJ1-1; D uncertain. This CDR3 has 13 amino acids. V shed 8 bases and J shed 7 bases, with 17 bases lying between them. Germline values: CDR1 LNHDA, CDR2 SQIVND (reference sequence). DNA of the CDR3: TGTGCCAGTCACCGGGATTCCCAGATTGAAGCTTTCTTT. This codes for CASHRDSQIEAFF.

This chain links TRBV6-1 with TRBJ2-6; 8 bases are a match to TRBD1. V gave up 5 bases and J gave up 2 bases; unmatched junction bases: 14. The CDR3 sequence is 19 residues long. The germline V gene has CDR1 MNHNS and CDR2 SASEGT. CDR3 bases: TGTGCCAGCAGTCCCAGTTTCCGGGACAGGAACACTGGGGCCAACGTCCTGACTTTC. Protein: CASSPSFRDRNTGANVLTF.

The rearrangement uses TRBV7-2 and TRBJ2-3; D might be TRBD2 (7 bases). Per germline, CDR1 SGHTA and CDR2 FQGNSA. Between the trimmed V and J ends, which lost 5 bases and 5 bases, there was a span of 17 bases. The CDR3 is 15 amino acids. CDR3 loop: CASSPLGGAGDTQYF. For the CDR3, the DNA is TGTGCCAGCAGCCCCCTTGGGGGGGCAGGAGATACGCAGTATTTT.

This clonotype has only a few counts. This chain uses TRBV2 with TRBJ2-1, with 9 bases lining up with TRBD2. J was trimmed by 7 bases and V by 4 bases; bases with no gene match: 8. The CDR3 consists of 15 residues. From germline, CDR1 is SNHLY and CDR2 FYNNEI. The CDR3 DNA reads TGTGCCAGCAGTGTGGAAATGCGGGGGGGGAATGAGCAGTTCTTC. The encoded protein is CASSVEMRGGNEQFF.

This clonotype was counted only a few times. The CDR3 DNA is TGTGCCAGCAGCTTAGAGGGAGGGTTTTACGAGCAGTACTTC. As protein: CASSLEGGFYEQYF. The chain has TRBV7-9 and TRBJ2-7; 7 bases map to TRBD2. The CDR3 totals 14 residues. The V gene's germline CDR1 is SEHNR and CDR2 FQNEAQ (reference sequence). The junction had 4 bases not matched to a gene; V was cut back by 1 base and J by 4 bases.

The rearrangement links TRBV12-3 or TRBV12-4 to TRBJ1-4; D call uncertain. Trimming shortened V by 3 bases and J by 7 bases, and 9 bases separated the two germline ends. This CDR3 is 13 amino acids long. The CDR3 loop reads CASSFRPSEKLFF. For the CDR3, the DNA is TGTGCCAGCAGTTTTCGGCCCAGTGAAAAACTGTTTTTT.

This clonotype has only a few counts. The V call is TRBV2, the J call TRBJ2-1, with 11 bases fitting TRBD2. This CDR3 has 16 residues. Germline values: CDR1 SNHLY, CDR2 FYNNEI. V was pared by 4 bases and J by 8 bases, with 10 bases of the junction left unmatched. The CDR3 nucleotides are TGTGCCAGCAGTGTCCGACTAGCGGGGATCCACGATGAGCAGTTCTTC. This gives the protein CASSVRLAGIHDEQFF.

This clonotype was seen a few times. The rearrangement uses TRBV20-1 and TRBJ2-5; D is undetermined. With 3 bases removed from V and 2 bases from J, the gap between germline ends came to 10 bases. CDR3 length equals 13 residues. Germline V CDR1 and CDR2: DFQATT, SNEGSKA (reference sequence). The CDR3 reads CSASLGRQETQYF. The CDR3, as DNA: TGCAGTGCTAGTCTCGGACGGCAAGAGACCCAGTACTTC.

This clonotype was seen ten or more times. The chain uses TRBV20-1 and TRBJ2-4; 10 bases agree with TRBD1. Germline loops: CDR1 DFQATT, CDR2 SNEGSKA (reference sequence). Unmatched junction bases numbered 5, after V lost 3 bases and J lost 0 bases. This CDR3 has 16 residues. In nucleotides, the CDR3 is TGCAGTGCTAGGTCTAGGACAGGGGGAGCCAAAAACATTCAGTACTTC. This sequence encodes CSARSRTGGAKNIQYF.

This chain joins TRBV9 and TRBJ1-6; perhaps TRBD1 as D (5 bases). The length of the CDR3 is 16 residues. Germline values: CDR1 SGDLS, CDR2 YYNGEE. The germline V and J ends were trimmed by 2 bases and 1 base, with 10 bases remaining between them. In nucleotides, the CDR3 is TGTGCCAGCAGCGTCGAGGGGCGATCCTATAATTCACCCCTCCACTTT. Amino acids: CASSVEGRSYNSPLHF.

J is TRBJ2-3 and V is TRBV5-1; TRBD2 matches 9 bases. Germline lookup yields CDR1 SGHRS and CDR2 YFSETQ. V lost 1 base and J lost 4; bases outside the gene matches: 13. The CDR3 sequence is 18 residues long. The CDR3 protein is CASSLNPKGSGGPDTQYF. The CDR3 nucleotides read TGCGCCAGCAGCTTGAACCCCAAGGGGAGCGGGGGGCCAGATACGCAGTATTTT.